These T cell receptor beta chains were read from a single sample in a study of breast tumors, draining lymph nodes, adjacent tissues. MiXCR, applied by TCRdb to the multiplex PCR reads, yields one record per CDR3 protein. This table holds approximately 210,000 distinct CDR3 sequences, under 35% found once. Sequencing used axillary lymph node tissue. Source of these receptors: a female donor with breast cancer. Some clones in this sample may be carry-over from other donors' samples. Both conserved end residues are part of each CDR3. D genes are given only for firm matches. Expanded clones are given a class, and other clones once, few, many or no size at all.

abundance	j_gene	v_gene	d_gene	CDR3nt	CDR3aa
many	TRBJ1-5	TRBV7-2	.	TGTGCCACCTCAGAAGGGCCGAATCAGCCCCAGCATTTT	CATSEGPNQPQHF
many	TRBJ2-3	TRBV7-3	TRBD2	TGTGCCAGCAGCTTAGGGACTAGCGGAGGTCCGGATACGCAGTATTTT	CASSLGTSGGPDTQYF
many	TRBJ1-5	TRBV20-1	.	TGCAGTGCCTCCGGGACGTCGAGTCGCAATCAGCCCCAGCATTTT	CSASGTSSRNQPQHF
many	TRBJ1-5	TRBV11-2	.	TGTGCCAGCACCCTATCGACGAATCAGCCCCAGCATTTT	CASTLSTNQPQHF
.	TRBJ1-2	TRBV12-3/TRBV12-4	.	TGTGCCAGCAGTTTGGGGACCCGGAAGGACTATGGCTACACCTTC	CASSLGTRKDYGYTF
.	TRBJ2-5	TRBV19	TRBD2	TGTGCCAGTAGTGAAACCGGGACTAGCGGGAGGGAGGAGACCCAGTCCTTC	CASSETGTSGREETQSF
.	TRBJ1-1	TRBV5-1	.	TGCGCCAGCAGCTTGGCCCCCAATCCGAACACTGAAGCTTTCTTT	CASSLAPNPNTEAFF
many	TRBJ1-6	TRBV6-5	TRBD1	TGTGCCAGCAGGCACAGGGGGCGTTCACCCCTCCACTTT	CASRHRGRSPLHF
many	TRBJ2-1	TRBV4-1	TRBD2	TGCGCCAGCAGCAGGCCGGGACTAGCGGGGGGTATTGAGCAGTTCTTC	CASSRPGLAGGIEQFF
few	TRBJ1-4	TRBV28	.	TGTGCCAGCAGTCTAGTACAGGGAGGGGAAAAACTGTTTTTT	CASSLVQGGEKLFF
many	TRBJ2-6	TRBV19	.	TGTGCCAGTAGGGTGGCAGGGAGAGGGGGGGCTGGGGCCAACGTCCTGACTTTC	CASRVAGRGGAGANVLTF
.	TRBJ1-4	TRBV27	TRBD1	TGTGCCAGCAGTTTAAGGGGGCCAGATGAAAAACTGTTTTTT	CASSLRGPDEKLFF
.	TRBJ2-1	TRBV12-5	.	TGTGCTAGTGGTTTGGTACTGAGGAGGGTTTCGGACAATGAGCAGTTCTTC	CASGLVLRRVSDNEQFF
few	TRBJ2-1	TRBV5-1	TRBD2	TGCGCCAGCAGCTTGGTGACTAGCGGGAGCGTCAACCATGAGCAGTTCTTC	CASSLVTSGSVNHEQFF
many	TRBJ2-3	TRBV19	.	TGTGCCAGTAGCCCCCGGGGGTCTAGCACAGATACGCAGTATTTT	CASSPRGSSTDTQYF
.	TRBJ2-1	TRBV6-6	.	TGTGCCAGCACCGGGTCTATAAGGTACAATGAGCAGTTCTTC	CASTGSIRYNEQFF
.	TRBJ1-6	TRBV5-1	.	TGCGCCAGCAGTGGAGGGACTAGCGGGTCCCCCCTCCACTTT	CASSGGTSGSPLHF
many	TRBJ1-2	TRBV20-1	TRBD1	TGCAGTGCCTATCCGGGACAGCGTGGCTACACCTTC	CSAYPGQRGYTF
.	TRBJ1-6	TRBV4-1	.	TGCGCCAGCAGCCAAGACAGGGTCGGGAATTCACCCCTCCACTTT	CASSQDRVGNSPLHF
.	TRBJ1-5	TRBV20-1	.	TGCAGTGCCACCGGGACTACGCCTGAGCATTTT	CSATGTTPEHF
.	TRBJ1-2	TRBV7-9	.	TGTGCCAGCAGCCCCATAGCACAGGGTAGCGGCTACACCTTC	CASSPIAQGSGYTF
few	TRBJ2-1	TRBV6-1	.	TGTGCCAGCAGTGAAATGGGTCTTGCCTACAATGAGCAGTTCTTC	CASSEMGLAYNEQFF